This T cell receptor beta chain was recovered during a study of response to subunit inactivated influenza vaccine. Overall study results and limits: After each seasonal influenza vaccination, few new T cells are recruited, the authors suggested.

The germline V gene has CDR1 LGHDT and CDR2 YNNKEL (reference sequence). The CDR3 is 14 amino acids. Unmatched junction bases numbered 8, after V lost 7 bases and J lost 4 bases. Regarding this clonotype: Its specificity is not known.

TCRdb re-called the RT-PCR reads through MiXCR, storing one row per CDR3 protein. Among fewer than 600,000 distinct CDR3 sequences, approximately 7.2% were seen once, and the ten largest hold about an eighth. The V call is TRBV3-1, the J call TRBJ2-3, with 7 bases lining up with TRBD2. This material consisted of PBMCs from blood, taken less than 30 months after vaccination. The clonotype originates from a man aged 50 to 69 who received an inactivated influenza vaccine. The CDR3 sequence is CASTPGGTADTQYF. Written as DNA, the CDR3 is TGTGCCAGCACTCCGGGAGGAACCGCAGATACGCAGTATTTT.